This T cell receptor beta chain is drawn from a study of glioma-infiltrating T cells after dendritic cell vaccination. Findings of the study overall: The cohort had few patients with full blood and tumor sets. Estimated pretreatment TIL content predicted outcome after dendritic cell vaccination.

Noted time point: after dendritic cell vaccination, including at tumor progression/relapse. Germline V CDR1 and CDR2: MDHEN, SYDVKM. The CDR3 totals 13 residues. V lost 5 bases and J 2 bases, leaving 9 bases between the germline ends. Amplification used 60 V beta primers and 13 J beta primers. Produced via immunoSEQ multiplex PCR; TCRdb's table is partial and in-frame only. Among some 110,000 clones listed, nearly 90% were seen once. As concerns this clone: The antigen is unknown.

The chain employs TRBV28 and TRBJ1-2, with a tentative D call TRBD1 (6 bases). Sequences were derived from blood, sampled after dendritic cell vaccination. This TCR derives from a human donor with glioblastoma. CDR3 in amino acids: CASSNTGNYGYTF. The CDR3 region has the DNA TGTGCCAGCAGTAACACAGGGAACTATGGCTACACCTTC.